Sequencing of this T cell receptor beta chain was carried out in a study of a mutant IDH1 vaccine in newly diagnosed glioma. The overall study: Patients received vaccination from 4-6 weeks after radiotherapy alone, or with temozolomide cycles.

Trimming at V came to 1 base and at J to 7 bases, leaving 1 base not matched to a gene. The CDR3 contains 12 residues. Germline V gene sequence: CDR1 SQVTM, CDR2 ANQGSEA. Some clones are missing from TCRdb's copy, which holds only in-frame ones; the method was immunoSEQ multiplex PCR. The sample consists of roughly 30,000 clones, roughly 78% of them appearing once. Note on this clone: Its antigen is currently unknown.

Noted time point: week 35, safety follow-up. Each dose of the vaccine consisted of 300 ug of mutant IDH1 20-mer peptide, with topical imiquimod. New IDH1-mutant, ATRX-lost WHO grade 3 or 4 astrocytomas occurred in donors. The V gene is TRBV29-1, the J gene TRBJ1-2; 9 bases are a match to TRBD1. The sequence was obtained from a woman aged 40 to 50 with glioma. This sample comprised PBMCs, obtained from a glioma patient whose treatment included an IDH1 peptide vaccine. The CDR3 sequence: CSVEGDRVGYTF. For the CDR3, the DNA is TGCAGCGTTGAAGGGGACAGGGTTGGCTACACCTTC.